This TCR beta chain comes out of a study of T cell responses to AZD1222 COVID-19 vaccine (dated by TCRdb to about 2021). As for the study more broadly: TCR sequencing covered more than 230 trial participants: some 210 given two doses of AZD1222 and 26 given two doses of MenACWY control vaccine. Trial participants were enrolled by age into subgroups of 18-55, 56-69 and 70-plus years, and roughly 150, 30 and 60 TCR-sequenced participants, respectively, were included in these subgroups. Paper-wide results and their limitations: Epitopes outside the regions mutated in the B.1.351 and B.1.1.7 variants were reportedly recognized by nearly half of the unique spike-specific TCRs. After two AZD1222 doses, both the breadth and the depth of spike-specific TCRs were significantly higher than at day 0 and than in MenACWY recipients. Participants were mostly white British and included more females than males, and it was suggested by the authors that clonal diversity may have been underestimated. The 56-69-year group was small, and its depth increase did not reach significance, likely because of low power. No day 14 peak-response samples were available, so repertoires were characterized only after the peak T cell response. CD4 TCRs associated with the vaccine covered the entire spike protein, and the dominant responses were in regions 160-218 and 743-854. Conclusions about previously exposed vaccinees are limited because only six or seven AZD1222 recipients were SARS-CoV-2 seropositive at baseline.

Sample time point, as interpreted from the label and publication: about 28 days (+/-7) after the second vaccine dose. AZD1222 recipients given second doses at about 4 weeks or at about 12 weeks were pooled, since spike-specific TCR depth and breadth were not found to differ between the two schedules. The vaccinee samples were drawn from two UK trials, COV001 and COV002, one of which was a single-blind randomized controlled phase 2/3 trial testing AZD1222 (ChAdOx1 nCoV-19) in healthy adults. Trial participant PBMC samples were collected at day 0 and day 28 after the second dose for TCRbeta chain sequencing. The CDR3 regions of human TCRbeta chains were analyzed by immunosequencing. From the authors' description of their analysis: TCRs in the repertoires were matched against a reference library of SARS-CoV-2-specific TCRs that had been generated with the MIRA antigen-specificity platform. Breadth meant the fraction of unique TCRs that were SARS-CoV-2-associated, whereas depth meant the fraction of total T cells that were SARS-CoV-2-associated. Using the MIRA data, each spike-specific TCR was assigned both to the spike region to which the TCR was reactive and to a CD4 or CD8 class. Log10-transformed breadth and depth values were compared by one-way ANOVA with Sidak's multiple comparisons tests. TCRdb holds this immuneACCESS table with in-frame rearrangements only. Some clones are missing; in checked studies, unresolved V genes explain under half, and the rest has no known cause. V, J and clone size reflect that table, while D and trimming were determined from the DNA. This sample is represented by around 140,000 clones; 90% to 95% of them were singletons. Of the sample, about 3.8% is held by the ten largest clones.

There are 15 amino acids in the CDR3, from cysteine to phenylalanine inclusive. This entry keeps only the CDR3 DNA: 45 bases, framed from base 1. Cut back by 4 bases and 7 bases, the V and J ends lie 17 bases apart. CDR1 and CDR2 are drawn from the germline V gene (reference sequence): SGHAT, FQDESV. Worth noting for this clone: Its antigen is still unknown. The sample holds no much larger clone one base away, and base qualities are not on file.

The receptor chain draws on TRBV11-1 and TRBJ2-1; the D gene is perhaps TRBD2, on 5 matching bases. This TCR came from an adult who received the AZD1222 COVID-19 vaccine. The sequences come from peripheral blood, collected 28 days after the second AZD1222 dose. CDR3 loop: CASSSSRGRRNEQFF. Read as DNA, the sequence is TGTGCCAGCAGCTCCAGCCGAGGGAGAAGAAATGAGCAGTTCTTC.